The 29 T cell receptor beta chains reported below all come from one sample, sequenced in a study of vaccination and CD4 T cells after COVID-19. Which antigens these TCRs recognize remains unknown. Sequenced with the Oncomine TCR Beta short-read assay was DNA taken from cultured CD4+ T cells. TCRdb re-called the PCR reads through MiXCR, storing one row per CDR3 protein. The profile shows about 16,000 distinct CDR3 sequences, around 40% of them singletons. Treatment in this sample: 10-day PBMC culture with coronavirus spike peptide pools or control peptides (ViraFEST assay). Input material: CD4+ T cells from blood, cultured in vitro. These TCRs come from a human donor who had recovered from COVID-19.

The V call is TRBV7-7, the J call TRBJ2-3, with a possible D match to TRBD2 (6 bases). V was cut by 2 bases and J by 3 bases, with 12 bases left in between. Germline loops: CDR1 SSHAT, CDR2 FNYEAQ (reference sequence). There are 15 residues in the CDR3. In DNA, the CDR3 is TGTGCCAGCAGCTTAACGGGAGTAGGGACAGATACGCAGTATTTT. Protein product: CASSLTGVGTDTQYF.

This clonotype has more than one count but fewer than ten. The V and J genes are TRBV28 and TRBJ1-2; a weak D match, TRBD1 (5 bases). CDR3 length equals 17 residues. The germline V gene encodes CDR1 MDHEN and CDR2 SYDVKM. Trimming shortened V by 7 bases and J by 1 base, and 22 bases separated the two germline ends. The CDR3 loop is CASTRRDGGSFNYGYTF. The CDR3 bases are TGTGCCAGCACCCGCCGGGACGGAGGATCTTTTAACTATGGCTACACCTTC.

This clonotype was detected a few times. J is TRBJ1-6 and V is TRBV5-6; D is perhaps TRBD1 (5 bases). Germline V CDR1 and CDR2: SGHDT, YYEEEE. The CDR3 has 14 residues. Trimming took off 5 bases at V and 7 bases at J, with 13 bases between the two ends. CDR3 bases: TGTGCCAGCAGTAATGACAGAAAGAATTCACCCCTCCACTTT. Translating gives CASSNDRKNSPLHF.

This chain uses TRBV2 with TRBJ1-1; 7 nucleotides align to TRBD1. The germline CDR1 and CDR2 sequences are SNHLY and FYNNEI. This CDR3 comprises 13 residues. The V gene end was trimmed by 6 bases and the J gene end by 1 base; junction bases not matched to a gene: 2. Here the CDR3 reads CASRDRENTEAFF. The CDR3 nucleotides are TGTGCCAGCAGAGACAGGGAGAACACTGAAGCTTTCTTT. Full variable domain (remainder filled in from reference TRBV2 and TRBJ1-1): EPEVTQTPSHQVTQMGQEVILRCVPISNHLYFYWYRQILGQKVEFLVSFYNNEISEKSEIFDDQFSVERPDGSNFTLKIRSTKLEDSAMYFCASRDRENTEAFFGQGTRLTVV.

The chain couples TRBV18 to TRBJ2-6; D remains ambiguous. This CDR3 is built from 15 residues. The ends were cut back, 6 bases at V and 4 bases at J, with 13 bases in the middle. Germline V lookup: CDR1 KGHSH, CDR2 LQKENI. CDR3 DNA sequence: TGTGCCAGCTCCCTAACTCACGCCGGGGCCAACGTCCTGACTTTC. Translating gives CASSLTHAGANVLTF.

The chain links TRBV6-1 to TRBJ2-5, with a weak D call TRBD2 (5 bases). CDR1 MNHNS and CDR2 SASEGT come from the germline V gene. This CDR3 is 14 amino acids long. Trimming pared 6 bases from V and 2 bases from J, leaving 13 bases between. CDR3 protein: CASSPRGSQETQYF. Written as DNA, the CDR3 is TGTGCCAGCAGCCCCCGCGGGTCTCAAGAGACCCAGTACTTC.

This sequence joins TRBV5-1 and TRBJ2-7; 8 bases fit TRBD2. V shed 0 bases, J shed 6 bases, and the junction held 8 bases outside the gene matches. The CDR3 sequence is 15 residues long. Germline assignment: CDR1 SGHRS and CDR2 YFSETQ. The CDR3, as DNA: TGCGCCAGCAGCTTGGGAGCGGGAGTTAATTCCGAGCAGTACTTC. Translation: CASSLGAGVNSEQYF.

The V call is TRBV2, the J call TRBJ2-7, with D hard to call. V was trimmed by 3 bases and J by 3 bases, leaving 6 bases between them. This CDR3 contains 12 residues. Germline V gene sequence: CDR1 SNHLY, CDR2 FYNNEI. CDR3 amino acids: CASSDHSYEQYF. In nucleotides, the CDR3 is TGTGCCAGCAGTGACCACAGCTACGAGCAGTACTTC.

This clonotype was detected only a few times. V gene TRBV10-3 combines with J gene TRBJ2-3; 11 bases match TRBD1. Germline values: CDR1 ENHRY, CDR2 SYGVKD. V was pared by 6 bases and J by 7 bases, with 9 bases of the junction left unmatched. The CDR3 spans 15 residues. The CDR3 region has the DNA TGTGCCATCAGACCCCCCGGGACAGGGGGGCATACGCAGTATTTT. As protein: CAIRPPGTGGHTQYF.

The chain combines TRBV5-4 with TRBJ2-7, with D tentatively TRBD1 or TRBD2 (6 bases each). V shed 4 bases and J shed 3 bases, with 14 bases lying between them. The length of the CDR3 is 14 residues. CDR1 is SGHNT, CDR2 YYREEE, per germline (reference sequence). The CDR3 DNA reads as TGTGCCAGCAGCAACGGGGGCTTAGGCTACGAGCAGTACTTC. Its protein product is CASSNGGLGYEQYF. The whole variable domain, remainder taken from reference TRBV5-4 and TRBJ2-7, is ETGVTQSPTHLIKTRGQQVTLRCSSQSGHNTVSWYQQALGQGPQFIFQYYREEENGRGNFPPRFSGLQFPNYSSELNVNALELDDSALYLCASSNGGLGYEQYFGPGTRLTVT.

This sequence joins TRBV7-9 and TRBJ2-2; tentative D call: TRBD2 (6 bases). CDR3 length: 13 residues. Trimming stripped 4 bases from V and 6 bases from J, with 9 bases between. CDR1 SEHNR and CDR2 FQNEAQ come from the germline V gene (reference sequence). CDR3 region: CASSWAGSGELFF. The CDR3 coding sequence is TGTGCCAGCAGCTGGGCGGGGTCCGGGGAGCTGTTTTTT.

In this sample, this clonotype turned up a few times. The V and J genes are TRBV7-8 and TRBJ2-2, with 7 bases fitting TRBD2. The germline V gene encodes CDR1 SGHVS and CDR2 FQNEAQ. V was pared by 4 bases and J by 0 bases, with 2 bases of the junction left unmatched. The CDR3 is made up of 15 amino acids. The CDR3 reads CASSSTSANTGELFF. Written as DNA, the CDR3 is TGTGCCAGCAGCTCTACTAGCGCGAACACCGGGGAGCTGTTTTTT.

This chain joins TRBV28 and TRBJ2-7; no definite D call. From germline, CDR1 is MDHEN and CDR2 SYDVKM. There are 13 residues in the CDR3. The V and J ends lost 3 bases and 5 bases respectively, with 11 bases between them. This chain's CDR3 is CASSFPTSHEQYF. The DNA of the CDR3 is TGTGCCAGCAGTTTTCCGACTTCCCACGAGCAGTACTTC.

This clonotype was detected only a few times. The chain carries TRBV30 and TRBJ2-7; 7 nucleotides line up with TRBD2. This CDR3 comprises 14 residues. CDR1 is GTSNPN, CDR2 SVGIG, per germline (reference sequence). After removal of 0 bases from V and 7 bases from J, the junction contained 9 bases not matched to a gene. The CDR3 spells CAWSVLREEGEQYF. The DNA for the CDR3 is TGTGCCTGGAGTGTACTTCGGGAGGAGGGTGAGCAGTACTTC.

The chain uses TRBV29-1 and TRBJ2-7; 9 bases match TRBD1. There are 13 residues in the CDR3. The trim removed 6 bases at V and 4 bases at J, leaving 7 bases unmatched. Looked up from germline, CDR1 is SQVTM and CDR2 is ANQGSEA. CDR3 sequence (DNA): TGCAGCGTCGAACAGGGGGCGCGGTACGAGCAGTACTTC. Protein product: CSVEQGARYEQYF.

This clonotype has a handful of counts. The rearrangement joins TRBV6-1 to TRBJ1-6; a possible D gene is TRBD1 (6 bases). Trimming cost V 2 bases and J 16 bases, with 24 bases left between them. The CDR3 is made up of 16 amino acids. Germline-derived CDR1 and CDR2 are MNHNS and SASEGT. The CDR3 nucleotides are TGTGCCAGCAGTGAAATCATGGGACAAAGTTCGCCCTCGCTCCACTTT. Its protein is CASSEIMGQSSPSLHF.

This clonotype turned up a few times. The V and J genes are TRBV30 and TRBJ1-6; TRBD1 might be the D (5 bases). Trimming took off 3 bases at V and 8 bases at J, with 20 bases between the two ends. The CDR3 sequence is 16 residues long. Germline V gene sequence: CDR1 GTSNPN, CDR2 SVGIG (reference sequence). CDR3 DNA: TGTGCCTGGAGGCCCTACCGGGACTTTGGGGATTCACCCCTCCACTTT. Protein sequence: CAWRPYRDFGDSPLHF.

This clonotype was seen a handful of times. The chain is built from TRBV6-1 and TRBJ2-7; the match to TRBD1 covers 9 bases. The CDR3 runs to 16 residues. Germline lookup yields CDR1 MNHNS and CDR2 SASEGT. Germline trimming cut 5 bases from V and 5 bases from J; bases unmatched to any gene: 13. The CDR3 DNA reads as TGTGCCAGCAGTCGAAACCGGGACAGGGTAGCAAACGAGCAGTACTTC. Amino acids: CASSRNRDRVANEQYF.

This clonotype occurred a few times. The V gene is TRBV19, the J gene TRBJ2-7; the D gene is possibly TRBD2 (5 bases). Per germline, CDR1 LNHDA and CDR2 SQIVND (reference sequence). CDR3 length equals 14 residues. The V end lost 2 bases, the J end lost 1 base, and 9 bases lay between the germline ends. The CDR3 is CASSIKTGSYEQYF. CDR3 nucleotide sequence: TGTGCCAGTAGTATAAAGACGGGATCCTACGAGCAGTACTTC.

This chain uses TRBV25-1 with TRBJ2-3; D remains unclear. Germline V lookup: CDR1 MGHDK, CDR2 SYGVNS. The CDR3 is made up of 15 amino acids. Trimming stripped 7 bases from V and 0 bases from J, with 14 bases between. In DNA form, the CDR3 reads TGTGCCAGCATTCCCCTGGATGCTAGCACAGATACGCAGTATTTT. It translates to CASIPLDASTDTQYF.

V usage is TRBV19 and J usage is TRBJ2-7, with 11 bases aligning to TRBD2. From germline, CDR1 is LNHDA and CDR2 SQIVND (reference sequence). V trimming: 4 bases; J trimming: 2 bases; junction bases outside the gene matches: 4. CDR3 length: 15 residues. The CDR3, as DNA: TGTGCCAGTAGTACGACTAGCGGGGCCACCTACGAGCAGTACTTC. It specifies CASSTTSGATYEQYF.

This clonotype was counted a few times. The chain links TRBV6-1 to TRBJ1-3, with D possibly matching TRBD1 (5 bases). This CDR3 comprises 16 residues. CDR1 and CDR2 (germline): MNHNS, SASEGT. V was clipped by 6 bases and J by 0 bases, with 15 bases between them. The DNA of the CDR3 is TGTGCCAGCAGCGACCGGGGGGGACCCTCTGGAAACACCATATATTTT. Protein: CASSDRGGPSGNTIYF.

Only a few counts were recorded for this clonotype. The rearrangement uses TRBV27 and TRBJ2-2, with D tentatively TRBD2 (5 bases). CDR1 and CDR2 (germline): MNHEY, SMNVEV (reference sequence). V was clipped by 4 bases and J by 2 bases, with 11 bases between them. This CDR3 is built from 15 residues. The CDR3, as DNA: TGTGCCAGCAGTTACCGGACTGGTAACACCGGGGAGCTGTTTTTT. It is translated as CASSYRTGNTGELFF.

The CDR3 region is CASSIPGASYEQYF. The DNA for the CDR3 is TGTGCCAGTAGTATCCCAGGGGCATCCTACGAGCAGTACTTC. This chain connects TRBV19 to TRBJ2-7; possible D gene TRBD1, 6 bases. With 3 bases removed from V and 1 base from J, the gap between germline ends came to 10 bases. Germline V CDR1 and CDR2: LNHDA, SQIVND (reference sequence). This CDR3 contains 14 residues.

The chain is built from TRBV18 and TRBJ1-1, with 10 bases aligning to TRBD1. CDR3 length: 15 residues. V dropped 4 bases and J dropped 1; count of bases not matched to a gene: 3. Germline CDR1 KGHSH, CDR2 LQKENI. The CDR3 spells CASSRGQGKNTEAFF. The CDR3 DNA follows: TGTGCCAGCTCACGGGGACAGGGGAAGAACACTGAAGCTTTCTTT.

This clonotype was counted only a few times. The CDR3 loop reads CSARFLAGIAGNTIYF. The DNA of the CDR3 is TGCAGTGCTAGATTCCTAGCAGGGATCGCTGGAAACACCATATATTTT. The chain joins TRBV20-1 to TRBJ1-3, with TRBD1 as a possible D gene (5 bases). The CDR3 contains 16 residues. Germline lookup yields CDR1 DFQATT and CDR2 SNEGSKA (reference sequence). Trimming shortened V by 2 bases and J by 2 bases, and 16 bases separated the two germline ends.

V gene TRBV6-1 combines with J gene TRBJ2-3; 8 nucleotides match TRBD1. Germline V gene sequence: CDR1 MNHNS, CDR2 SASEGT. The junction had 21 bases not matched to a gene; V was cut back by 6 bases and J by 4 bases. This CDR3 has 19 amino acids. DNA for the CDR3: TGTGCCAGCAGGACCCCCCTCAGCGGACAGGGAGGTTTGTCAGATACGCAGTATTTT. This codes for CASRTPLSGQGGLSDTQYF.

This clonotype has a handful of counts. J is TRBJ2-7 and V is TRBV19, with 10 bases aligning to TRBD2. Germline V gene data show CDR1 as LNHDA and CDR2 as SQIVND (reference sequence). J lost 0 bases, V lost 5 bases, and 10 bases had no gene match. This CDR3 contains 17 residues. CDR3 DNA: TGTGCCAGTAGTCATCGGACTAGCGGTCGCATCTCCTACGAGCAGTACTTC. Residues: CASSHRTSGRISYEQYF.

The chain combines TRBV3-1 with TRBJ1-3; D is uncertain. The germline gives CDR1 LGHDT, CDR2 YNNKEL (reference sequence). The V end was cut by 1 base, the J end by 0 bases, with 4 bases between. CDR3 length: 14 amino acids. The CDR3 DNA sequence: TGTGCCAGCAGCCAAGGATCCTCTGGAAACACCATATATTTT. It specifies CASSQGSSGNTIYF.